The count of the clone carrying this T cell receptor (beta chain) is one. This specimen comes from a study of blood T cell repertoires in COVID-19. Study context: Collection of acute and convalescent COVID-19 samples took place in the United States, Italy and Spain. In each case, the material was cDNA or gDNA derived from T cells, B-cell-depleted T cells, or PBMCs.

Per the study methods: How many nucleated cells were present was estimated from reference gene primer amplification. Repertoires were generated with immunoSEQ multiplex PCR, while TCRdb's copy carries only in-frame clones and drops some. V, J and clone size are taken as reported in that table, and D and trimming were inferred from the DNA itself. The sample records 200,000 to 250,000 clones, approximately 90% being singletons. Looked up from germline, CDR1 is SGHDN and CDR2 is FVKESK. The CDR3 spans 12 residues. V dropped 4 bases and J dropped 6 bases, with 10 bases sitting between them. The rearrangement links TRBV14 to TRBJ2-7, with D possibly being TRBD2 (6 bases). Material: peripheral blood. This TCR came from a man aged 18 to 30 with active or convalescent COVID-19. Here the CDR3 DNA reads TGTGCCAGCAGCCCAGGAGGGTTCGAGCAGTACTTC. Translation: CASSPGGFEQYF.